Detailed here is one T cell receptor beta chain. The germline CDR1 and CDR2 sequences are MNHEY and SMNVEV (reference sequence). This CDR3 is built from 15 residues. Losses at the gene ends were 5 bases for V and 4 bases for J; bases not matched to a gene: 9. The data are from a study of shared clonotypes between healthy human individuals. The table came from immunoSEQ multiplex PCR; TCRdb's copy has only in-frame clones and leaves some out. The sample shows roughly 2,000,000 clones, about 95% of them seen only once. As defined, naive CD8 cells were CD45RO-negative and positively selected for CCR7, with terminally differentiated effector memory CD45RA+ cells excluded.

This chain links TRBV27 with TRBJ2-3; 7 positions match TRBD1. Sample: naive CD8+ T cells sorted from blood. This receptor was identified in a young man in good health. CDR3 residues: CASSPMTGYPDTQYF. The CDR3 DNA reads TGTGCCAGCAGTCCGATGACAGGGTACCCAGATACGCAGTATTTT.